This T cell receptor beta chain was sequenced during a study of cytomegalovirus exposure and HLA in healthy donors. Healthy bone marrow donors made up the donor group. CDR1 is LGHNA, CDR2 YNFKEQ, per germline. With 0 bases removed from V and 0 bases from J, the gap between germline ends came to 12 bases. The CDR3 consists of 16 residues. The PCR contained 60 Vbeta and 13 Jbeta primers. TCRdb's table, derived via immunoSEQ multiplex PCR, lists solely in-frame clones and lacks some. The table includes around 200,000 clones, 70% to 85% detected once. Sequencing input: PBMCs. This chain links TRBV4-2 with TRBJ2-7, with a tentative D call TRBD2 (6 bases). The clonotype comes from a woman aged 30 to 39 in good health and CMV-seropositive. The CDR3 nucleotides are TGTGCCAGCAGCCAAGAGCAGCGGGCCAGCTCCTACGAGCAGTACTTC. Translated, it gives CASSQEQRASSYEQYF.